These 19 T cell receptor beta chains came from one sample sequenced in a study of shared clonotypes between healthy human individuals. Assay: immunoSEQ multiplex PCR; the TCRdb copy retains only in-frame clones and omits some. The sample consists of about 1.1 million clones, roughly 80% of them appearing once. Sequenced input: memory CD4+ T cells from PBMCs. Subset: CD45RA-negative fraction. The receptors shown here come from a young man in good health. Some clones in this sample may be carry-over from other donors' samples.

This chain connects TRBV30 to TRBJ1-1; D is undetermined. Per germline, CDR1 GTSNPN and CDR2 SVGIG (reference sequence). The CDR3 runs 14 residues. The ends were cut back, 3 bases at V and 2 bases at J, with 13 bases in the middle. The DNA for the CDR3 is TGTGCCTGGAGCCCTTCGGTTTACAACACTGAAGCTTTCTTT. Its translation is CAWSPSVYNTEAFF.

In regard to this clone: A junction end diverges from the germline sequence, so it may reflect a read error. V usage is TRBV13 and J usage is TRBJ1-2; D is unresolved. Germline V CDR1 and CDR2: PRHDT, FYEKMQ (reference sequence). This CDR3 spans 13 amino acids. The CDR3 nucleotides read TGTGCGATCGTGGGCGGGGTGTCGAAGGGCGTATCCTTC. Its protein is CAIVGGVSKGVSF. Drawing the rest from reference TRBV13 and TRBJ1-2, the complete variable domain is AAGVIQSPRHLIKEKRETATLKCYPIPRHDTVYWYQQGPGQDPQFLISFYEKMQSDKGSIPDRFSAQQFSDYHSELNMSSLELGDSALYFCAIVGGVSKGVSFGSGTRLTVV.

The J gene is TRBJ2-1, the V gene TRBV9, with D tentatively TRBD1 (5 bases). The germline gives CDR1 SGDLS, CDR2 YYNGEE. The CDR3 is made up of 17 amino acids. The ends were cut back, 4 bases at V and 2 bases at J, with 19 bases in the middle. In DNA, the CDR3 is TGTGCCAGCAGCCCCCATCCATCAGGGATCGCCTACAATGAGCAGTTCTTC. This sequence encodes CASSPHPSGIAYNEQFF.

The rearrangement links TRBV5-5 to TRBJ2-1; D uncertain. Germline assignment: CDR1 SGHKS and CDR2 YYEKEE (reference sequence). The CDR3 has 14 amino acids. The V end lost 2 bases, the J end lost 0 bases, and 6 bases lay between the germline ends. CDR3 amino acids: CASSLGYSYNEQFF. For the CDR3, the DNA is TGTGCCAGCAGCTTAGGGTACTCCTACAATGAGCAGTTCTTC.

This chain links TRBV6-6 with TRBJ2-5; D is ambiguous. CDR1 and CDR2 from the germline V gene are MNHNY and SVGAGI (reference sequence). CDR3 length equals 16 residues. The V and J ends lost 2 bases and 5 bases respectively, with 18 bases between them. The CDR3 DNA reads as TGTGCCAGCAGTTACGGGCAGGCCTTATCCCGGGAGACCCAGTACTTC. Protein product: CASSYGQALSRETQYF.

The V call is TRBV28, the J call TRBJ1-3, with a weak D call TRBD1 (5 bases). The V end lost 7 bases, the J end lost 4 bases, and 20 bases lay between the germline ends. The CDR3 is made up of 16 amino acids. CDR1 and CDR2 from the germline V gene are MDHEN and SYDVKM. The CDR3 loop is CASTPAGHLEGNTIYF. CDR3 DNA sequence: TGTGCCAGCACCCCGGCCGGACATCTAGAAGGAAACACCATATATTTT.

This clone was found a few times. The chain uses TRBV7-3 and TRBJ2-5, with D perhaps matching TRBD1 (5 bases). The CDR3 is made up of 15 amino acids. In germline, CDR1 is SGHTA, CDR2 FQGTGA. The V gene lost 5 bases and the J gene lost 1 base, with 14 bases spanning the gap. In DNA form, the CDR3 reads TGTGCCAGCAGCAGGGGCTTGGGTGTCCAAGAGACCCAGTACTTC. It specifies CASSRGLGVQETQYF.

The CDR3 DNA is TGTGCCAGTAGTCCGCAGGGGGCAGGGAACGAGCAGTACTTC. Translation gives CASSPQGAGNEQYF. This chain uses TRBV19 with TRBJ2-7; 8 bases agree with TRBD1. The CDR3 extends over 14 amino acids. The V segment lost 5 bases and the J segment 5 bases; nucleotides outside the gene matches: 8. Germline CDR1 is LNHDA and CDR2 is SQIVND (reference sequence).

This clone is medium-sized. The same CDR3 is also encoded by other DNA sequences in this sample. V usage is TRBV29-1 and J usage is TRBJ1-1; weak D call: TRBD1 (5 bases). Looked up from germline, CDR1 is SQVTM and CDR2 is ANQGSEA. The CDR3 sequence is 14 residues long. Trimming pared 4 bases from V and 1 base from J, leaving 13 bases between. This CDR3 is CSVASGASNTEAFF. CDR3 coding DNA: TGCAGCGTTGCCTCCGGGGCGTCGAACACTGAAGCTTTCTTT.

CDR3 nucleotides: TGTGCCAGCAGGAATGACCCTAACTATGGCTACACCTTC. Encoded protein: CASRNDPNYGYTF. V usage is TRBV6-5 and J usage is TRBJ1-2; D is unclear. CDR1 and CDR2 (germline): MNHEY, SVGAGI. The CDR3 runs 13 residues. Trimming stripped 6 bases from V and 0 bases from J, with 8 bases between.

V usage is TRBV29-1 and J usage is TRBJ2-7; 9 bases agree with TRBD1. This CDR3 spans 12 amino acids. CDR1 and CDR2 (germline): SQVTM, ANQGSEA. V shed 6 bases, J shed 4 bases, and the junction held 4 bases outside the gene matches. This CDR3 reads CSVLDRGYEQYF. CDR3 DNA: TGCAGCGTCCTGGACAGGGGATACGAGCAGTACTTC.

The chain couples TRBV7-2 to TRBJ2-3; D call uncertain. V dropped 7 bases and J dropped 2 bases, with 10 bases sitting between them. The CDR3 extends over 13 amino acids. The germline gives CDR1 SGHTA, CDR2 FQGNSA. The CDR3 DNA follows: TGTGCCAGCACCTTTACCCACACAGATACGCAGTATTTT. This codes for CASTFTHTDTQYF.

Only one count was recorded for this clone. The chain recombines TRBV11-2 with TRBJ2-5; 7 nucleotides align to TRBD1. The CDR3 is made up of 13 amino acids. Germline-derived CDR1 and CDR2 are SGHAT and FQNNGV. J gave up 5 bases and V 3 bases, and 3 bases lay outside the gene matches. CDR3 DNA: TGTGCCAGCAGCTTTCAGGGGGTCGAGACCCAGTACTTC. This codes for CASSFQGVETQYF.

This clone appeared once. The V call is TRBV6-5, the J call TRBJ2-1, with 10 bases that match TRBD2. The germline V gene encodes CDR1 MNHEY and CDR2 SVGAGI. Trimming removed 7 bases from V and 6 bases from J; junction bases left unmatched: 6. This CDR3 contains 14 residues. This CDR3 reads CASNRLAGANEQFF. As DNA, the CDR3 is TGTGCCAGCAACCGGCTAGCGGGAGCCAATGAGCAGTTCTTC.

This sequence joins TRBV5-4 and TRBJ1-2, with TRBD1 matching over 8 bases. The CDR3 runs 15 residues. CDR1 and CDR2 (germline): SGHNT, YYREEE (reference sequence). V gave up 4 bases and J gave up 2 bases; unmatched junction bases: 7. The CDR3 DNA reads TGTGCCAGCAGCACCGCACAGGGGGTAAACTATGGCTACACCTTC. It is translated as CASSTAQGVNYGYTF.

The rearrangement links TRBV5-1 to TRBJ2-1; 8 bases fit TRBD2. The ends lost 3 bases at V and 7 bases at J; junction bases unmatched: 9. CDR3 length: 15 residues. Germline loops: CDR1 SGHRS, CDR2 YFSETQ. CDR3 in DNA: TGCGCCAGCAGCTCGGAAGCGGGAGTCCAGAATGAGCAGTTCTTC. This codes for CASSSEAGVQNEQFF.

This clone occurred a few times. J is TRBJ2-5 and V is TRBV11-3; 10 bases align to TRBD2. V shed 4 bases and J 1 base; nucleotides not matched to a gene: 9. Germline lookup yields CDR1 SGHNT and CDR2 YENEEA. The CDR3 has 17 amino acids. CDR3 nucleotides: TGTGCCAGCAGCTCCCGGAGTAGCGGGAGGTTCCAAGAGACCCAGTACTTC. This codes for CASSSRSSGRFQETQYF. Drawing the rest from reference TRBV11-3 and TRBJ2-5, the complete variable domain is EAGVVQSPRYKIIEKKQPVAFWCNPISGHNTLYWYLQNLGQGPELLIRYENEEAVDDSQLPKDRFSAERLKGVDSTLKIQPAELGDSAVYLCASSSRSSGRFQETQYFGPGTRLLVL.

In its sample, this clone was seen once. The sample has other DNA sequences that encode this CDR3 too. The chain recombines TRBV27 with TRBJ1-3; a weak D match, TRBD1 (6 bases). V lost 2 bases, J lost 2 bases, and 7 bases lay in between. This CDR3 region has 14 residues. CDR1 MNHEY and CDR2 SMNVEV come from the germline V gene (reference sequence). CDR3 in DNA: TGTGCCAGCAGTTTAGCAGGGGCTGGAAACACCATATATTTT. Translated, it gives CASSLAGAGNTIYF.

The chain couples TRBV6-5 to TRBJ2-1; D possibly uses TRBD1 or TRBD2 (7 bases each). The CDR3 sequence is 13 residues long. Germline V gives CDR1 MNHEY, CDR2 SVGAGI. Between the trimmed V and J ends, which lost 6 bases and 8 bases, there was a span of 14 bases. CDR3 amino acids: CASRPQGRDEQFF. The CDR3 DNA follows: TGTGCCAGCAGACCACAGGGGAGGGATGAGCAGTTCTTC.